The present T cell receptor (beta chain) was sequenced within a study of blood T cell repertoires in COVID-19. There are 12 residues in the CDR3. Germline-derived CDR1 and CDR2 are MNHNS and SASEGT. With 5 bases removed from V and 14 bases from J, the gap between germline ends came to 16 bases. Study processing details: Scientists estimated how many nucleated cells there were by amplifying reference gene primers. TCRdb's copy holds only in-frame clones and misses some; the assay was immunoSEQ multiplex PCR. The DNA was the basis for D and trimming; V, J and clone size are from that table. The sample shows roughly 300,000 clones, roughly 86% of them seen only once.

This sequence originates from a woman between 25 and 40 years old who had recovered from COVID-19. Sequencing was performed on PBMCs or T cells enriched from blood (not recorded which). The rearrangement joins TRBV6-1 to TRBJ2-4; no firm D call. CDR3 sequence (DNA): TGTGCCAGCAGTCGCGCGGATAAAGAAGAGTACTTC. Its translation: CASSRADKEEYF.